The 5 T cell receptor beta chains given below trace back to one sample, sequenced in a study of shared clonotypes between healthy human individuals. Sequencing was performed with immunoSEQ multiplex PCR; in TCRdb, only in-frame clones are kept and a portion is missing. The repertoire consists of 550,000 to 750,000 clones, with roughly 95% occurring once and the leading ten covering 0.11%. Terminally differentiated effector memory CD45RA+ cells were excluded from the naive CD8 cells, which were CD45RO-negative and positively selected for CCR7. Sequencing used naive CD8+ T cells sorted from blood. The receptor set was obtained from a woman aged 30 to 39 in good health.

This clone was seen only once. The chain joins TRBV2 to TRBJ2-1; either TRBD1 or TRBD2 may fit D (6 bases each). With 2 bases removed from V and 9 bases from J, the gap between germline ends came to 14 bases. Germline loops: CDR1 SNHLY, CDR2 FYNNEI. CDR3 length: 14 residues. The CDR3 reads CASSEWTGGREQFF. CDR3 in DNA: TGTGCCAGCAGTGAATGGACCGGGGGCCGTGAGCAGTTCTTC.

The chain has TRBV7-9 and TRBJ2-1; D tentatively fits TRBD1 or TRBD2 (5 bases each). The CDR3 has 13 residues. Trimming removed 2 bases at V and 5 bases at J, with 7 bases between. Germline V gene data show CDR1 as SEHNR and CDR2 as FQNEAQ (reference sequence). CDR3 protein: CASSLQGDNEQFF. The CDR3 DNA sequence: TGTGCCAGCAGCTTACAGGGAGACAATGAGCAGTTCTTC. Full variable domain (rest looked up from reference TRBV7-9 and TRBJ2-1): DTGVSQNPRHKITKRGQNVTFRCDPISEHNRLYWYRQTLGQGPEFLTYFQNEAQLEKSRLLSDRFSAERPKGSFSTLEIQRTEQGDSAMYLCASSLQGDNEQFFGPGTRLTVL.

This sequence joins TRBV10-3 and TRBJ2-2; 10 bases map to TRBD2. J lost 8 bases, V lost 3 bases, and 6 bases had no gene match. Germline assignment: CDR1 ENHRY and CDR2 SYGVKD. This CDR3 spans 15 amino acids. The CDR3 bases are TGTGCCATCAGTGAACTAGCGGGATTGGAAGGGGAGCTGTTTTTT. Translating it yields CAISELAGLEGELFF.

This rearrangement joins TRBV14 to TRBJ2-1; 9 bases agree with TRBD2. The CDR3 loop spans 19 amino acids. J lost 3 bases, V lost 0 bases, and 12 bases had no gene match. The V gene's germline CDR1 is SGHDN and CDR2 FVKESK. CDR3 sequence: CASSQDGVWREGHYNEQFF. CDR3 bases: TGTGCCAGCAGCCAAGACGGGGTATGGCGGGAGGGCCACTACAATGAGCAGTTCTTC.

This chain links TRBV28 with TRBJ1-2; TRBD1 matches 9 bases. Germline loops: CDR1 MDHEN, CDR2 SYDVKM. V was pared by 5 bases and J by 4 bases, with 8 bases of the junction left unmatched. The CDR3 covers 15 residues. The CDR3 DNA sequence: TGTGCCAGCAGTGAAGGACAGGGGCGTGTCTATGGCTACACCTTC. Translated: CASSEGQGRVYGYTF.